This entry lists 2 T cell receptor beta chains sequenced from one sample in a study of blood T cell repertoires in COVID-19. The assay was immunoSEQ multiplex PCR, and TCRdb's table has in-frame clones only and misses some. The sample shows 270,000 or so clones, more than 70% of them seen only once. The sequenced material came from peripheral blood. These receptors originate from a woman between 18 and 30 years old with acute or convalescent COVID-19.

The V and J genes are TRBV7-3 and TRBJ2-7; TRBD2 matches 8 bases. Trimming at V came to 5 bases and at J to 4 bases, leaving 4 bases not matched to a gene. In germline, CDR1 is SGHTA, CDR2 FQGTGA. CDR3 length: 13 amino acids. The CDR3 spells CASSPGLGYEQYF. DNA for the CDR3: TGTGCCAGCAGCCCGGGACTAGGTTACGAGCAGTACTTC.

The chain links TRBV10-3 to TRBJ2-3; 11 nucleotides match TRBD2. Germline CDR1 ENHRY, CDR2 SYGVKD. The CDR3 totals 20 residues. V dropped 3 bases and J dropped 1; count of bases not matched to a gene: 15. CDR3 protein: CAISDFTGIELAGGTDTQYF. The CDR3 DNA sequence: TGTGCCATCAGTGACTTCACGGGAATCGAACTAGCGGGGGGCACAGATACGCAGTATTTT.